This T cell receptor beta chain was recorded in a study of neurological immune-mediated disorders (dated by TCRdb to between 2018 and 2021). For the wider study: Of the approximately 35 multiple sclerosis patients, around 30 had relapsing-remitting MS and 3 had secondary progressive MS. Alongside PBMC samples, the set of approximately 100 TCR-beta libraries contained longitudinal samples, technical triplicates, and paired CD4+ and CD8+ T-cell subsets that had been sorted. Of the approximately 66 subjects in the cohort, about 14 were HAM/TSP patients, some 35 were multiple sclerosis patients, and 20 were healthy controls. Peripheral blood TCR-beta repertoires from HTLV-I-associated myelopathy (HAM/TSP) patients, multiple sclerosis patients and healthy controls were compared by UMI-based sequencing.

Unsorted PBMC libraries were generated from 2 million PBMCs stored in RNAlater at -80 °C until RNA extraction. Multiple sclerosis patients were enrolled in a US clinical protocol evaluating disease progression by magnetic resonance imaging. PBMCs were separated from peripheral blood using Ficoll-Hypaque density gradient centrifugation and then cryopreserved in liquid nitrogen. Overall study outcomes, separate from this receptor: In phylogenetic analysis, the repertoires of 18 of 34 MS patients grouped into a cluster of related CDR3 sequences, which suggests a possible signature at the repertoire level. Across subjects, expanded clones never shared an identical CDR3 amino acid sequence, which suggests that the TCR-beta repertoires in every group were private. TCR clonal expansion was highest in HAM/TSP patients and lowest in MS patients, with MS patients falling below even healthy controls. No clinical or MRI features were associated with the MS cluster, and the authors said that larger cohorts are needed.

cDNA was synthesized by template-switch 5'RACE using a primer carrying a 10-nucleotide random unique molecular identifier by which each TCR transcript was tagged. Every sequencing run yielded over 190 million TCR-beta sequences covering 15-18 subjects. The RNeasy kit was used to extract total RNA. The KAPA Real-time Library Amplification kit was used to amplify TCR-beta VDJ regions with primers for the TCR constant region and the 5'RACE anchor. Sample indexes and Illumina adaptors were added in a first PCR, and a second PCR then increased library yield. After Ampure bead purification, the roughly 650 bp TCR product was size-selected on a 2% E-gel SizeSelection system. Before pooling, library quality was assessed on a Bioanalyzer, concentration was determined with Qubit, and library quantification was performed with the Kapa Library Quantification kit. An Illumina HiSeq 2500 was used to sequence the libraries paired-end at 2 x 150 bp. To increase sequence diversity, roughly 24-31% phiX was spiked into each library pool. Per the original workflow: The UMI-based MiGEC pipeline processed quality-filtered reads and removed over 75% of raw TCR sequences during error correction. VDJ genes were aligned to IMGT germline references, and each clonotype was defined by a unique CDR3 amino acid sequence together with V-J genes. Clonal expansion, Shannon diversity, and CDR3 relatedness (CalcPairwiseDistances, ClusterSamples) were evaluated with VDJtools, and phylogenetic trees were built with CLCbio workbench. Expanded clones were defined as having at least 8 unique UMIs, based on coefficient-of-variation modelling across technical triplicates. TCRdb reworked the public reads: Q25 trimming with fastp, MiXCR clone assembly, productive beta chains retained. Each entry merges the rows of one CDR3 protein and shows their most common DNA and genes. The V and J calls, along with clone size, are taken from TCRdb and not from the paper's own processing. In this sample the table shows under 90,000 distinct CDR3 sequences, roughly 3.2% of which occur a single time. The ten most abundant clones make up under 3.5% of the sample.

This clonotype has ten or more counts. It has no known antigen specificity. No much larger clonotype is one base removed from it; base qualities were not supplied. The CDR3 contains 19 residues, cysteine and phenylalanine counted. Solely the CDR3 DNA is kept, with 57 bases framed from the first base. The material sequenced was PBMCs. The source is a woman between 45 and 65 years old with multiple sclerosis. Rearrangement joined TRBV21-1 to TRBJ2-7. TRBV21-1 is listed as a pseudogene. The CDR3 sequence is CASSNLFLLPGQGLYEQYF. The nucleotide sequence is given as TGTGCCAGCAGCAACCTTTTTCTCTTACCAGGACAGGGGCTCTACGAGCAGTACTTC.